This record looks at one T cell receptor (beta chain) sequence and its context. These data come from a study of T-cell memory formation after mild COVID-19. V shed 3 bases, J shed 8 bases, and the junction held 9 bases outside the gene matches. There are 15 residues in the CDR3. TCRdb processed the 5' RACE reads anew with MiXCR; each CDR3 protein has one entry. The sample includes roughly 380,000 distinct CDR3 sequences, approximately 29% of them seen just once. The sample comprised PBMCs or a T cell subset sorted from them (not recorded which). The TCR comes from an adult woman who had mild COVID-19 (a few samples of this study predate the infection). Cell type and time point are not known. The rearrangement joins TRBV12-3 or TRBV12-4 to TRBJ2-3; 9 positions agree with TRBD1. Here the CDR3 DNA reads TGTGCCAGCAGTTTGAACAGGGGGCAGCTGGGTACGCAGTATTTT. Translation gives CASSLNRGQLGTQYF.